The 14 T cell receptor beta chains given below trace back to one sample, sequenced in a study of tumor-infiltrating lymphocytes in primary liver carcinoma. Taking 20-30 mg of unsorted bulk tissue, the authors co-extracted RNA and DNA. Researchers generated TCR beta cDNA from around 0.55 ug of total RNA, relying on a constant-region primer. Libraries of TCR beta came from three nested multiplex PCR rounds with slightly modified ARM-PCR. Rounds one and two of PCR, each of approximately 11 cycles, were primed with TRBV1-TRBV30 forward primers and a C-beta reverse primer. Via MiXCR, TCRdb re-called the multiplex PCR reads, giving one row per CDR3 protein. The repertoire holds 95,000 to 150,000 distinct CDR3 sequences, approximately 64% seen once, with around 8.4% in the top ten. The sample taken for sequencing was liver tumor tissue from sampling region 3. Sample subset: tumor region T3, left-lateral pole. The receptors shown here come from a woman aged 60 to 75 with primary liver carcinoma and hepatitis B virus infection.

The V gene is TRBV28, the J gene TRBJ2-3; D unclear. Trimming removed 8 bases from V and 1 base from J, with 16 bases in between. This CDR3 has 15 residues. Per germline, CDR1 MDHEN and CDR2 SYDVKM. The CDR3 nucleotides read TGTGCCAGCGCCCCACCGAGTAAGGGCACAGATACGCAGTATTTT. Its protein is CASAPPSKGTDTQYF.

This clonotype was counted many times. The CDR3 loop reads CASTLDALENSPLHF. The CDR3 nucleotides read TGCGCCAGCACCCTCGACGCGTTGGAGAATTCACCCCTCCACTTT. This chain uses TRBV5-1 with TRBJ1-6; no clear D. V was shortened by 6 bases and J by 7 bases, with 17 bases between the two germline ends. Germline V CDR1 and CDR2: SGHRS, YFSETQ. This CDR3 comprises 15 residues.

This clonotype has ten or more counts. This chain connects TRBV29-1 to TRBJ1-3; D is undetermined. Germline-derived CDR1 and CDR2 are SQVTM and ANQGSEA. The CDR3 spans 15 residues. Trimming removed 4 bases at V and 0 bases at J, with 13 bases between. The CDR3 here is CSVGGSTDSGNTIYF. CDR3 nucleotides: TGCAGCGTTGGAGGTAGTACAGACTCTGGAAACACCATATATTTT.

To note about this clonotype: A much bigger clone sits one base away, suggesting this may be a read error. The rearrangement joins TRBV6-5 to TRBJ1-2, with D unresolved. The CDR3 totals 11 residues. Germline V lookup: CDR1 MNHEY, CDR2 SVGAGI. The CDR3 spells CVSIESGNYTF. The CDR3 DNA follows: TGTGTCAGCATCGAATCGGGGAACTACACCTTC.

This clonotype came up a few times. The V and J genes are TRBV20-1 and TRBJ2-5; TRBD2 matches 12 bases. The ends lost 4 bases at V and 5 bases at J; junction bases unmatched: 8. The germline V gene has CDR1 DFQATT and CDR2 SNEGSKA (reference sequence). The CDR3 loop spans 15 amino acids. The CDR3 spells CSATPGLAGFETQYF. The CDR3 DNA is TGCAGTGCTACCCCAGGACTAGCGGGATTTGAGACCCAGTACTTC.

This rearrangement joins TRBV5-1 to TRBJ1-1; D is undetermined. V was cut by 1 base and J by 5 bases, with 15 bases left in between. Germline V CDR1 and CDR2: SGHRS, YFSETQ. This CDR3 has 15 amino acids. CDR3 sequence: CASSLNGVTGTEAFF. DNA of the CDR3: TGCGCCAGCAGCTTGAATGGGGTAACGGGGACTGAAGCTTTCTTT.

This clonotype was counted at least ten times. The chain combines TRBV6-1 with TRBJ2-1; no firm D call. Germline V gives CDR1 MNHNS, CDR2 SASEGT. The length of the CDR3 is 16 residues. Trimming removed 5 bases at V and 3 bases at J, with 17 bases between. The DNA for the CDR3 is TGTGCCAGCAGTCATGGGCTGAGGCGAGACTACAATGAGCAGTTCTTC. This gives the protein CASSHGLRRDYNEQFF.

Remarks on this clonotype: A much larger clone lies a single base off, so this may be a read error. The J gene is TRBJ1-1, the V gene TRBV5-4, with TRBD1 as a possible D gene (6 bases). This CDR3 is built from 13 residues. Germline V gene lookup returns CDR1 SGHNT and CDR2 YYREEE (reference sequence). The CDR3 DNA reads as TGTGCCAGCAGCTGGGGGCCGAACACTGAATCTTTCTTT. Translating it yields CASSWGPNTESFF. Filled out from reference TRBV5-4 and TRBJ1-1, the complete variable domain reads ETGVTQSPTHLIKTRGQQVTLRCSSQSGHNTVSWYQQALGQGPQFIFQYYREEENGRGNFPPRFSGLQFPNYSSELNVNALELDDSALYLCASSWGPNTESFFGQGTRLTVV.

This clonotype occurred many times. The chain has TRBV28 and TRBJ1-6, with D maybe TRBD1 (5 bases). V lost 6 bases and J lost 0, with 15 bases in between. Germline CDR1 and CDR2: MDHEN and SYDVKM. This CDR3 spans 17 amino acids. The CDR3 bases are TGTGCCAGCAGGCCCGGCGGGGCTCTCTCCTATAATTCACCCCTCCACTTT. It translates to CASRPGGALSYNSPLHF. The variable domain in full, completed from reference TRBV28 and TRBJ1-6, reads DVKVTQSSRYLVKRTGEKVFLECVQDMDHENMFWYRQDPGLGLRLIYFSYDVKMKEKGDIPEGYSVSREKKERFSLILESASTNQTSMYLCASRPGGALSYNSPLHFGNGTRLTVT.

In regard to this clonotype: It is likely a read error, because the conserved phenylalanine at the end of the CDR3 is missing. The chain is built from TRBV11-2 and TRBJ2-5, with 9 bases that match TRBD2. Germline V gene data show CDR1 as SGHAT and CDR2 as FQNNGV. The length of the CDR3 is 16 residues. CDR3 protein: CASSYSRDSGRETQYY. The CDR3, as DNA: TGTGCAAGCAGCTACTCCCGTGATAGCGGGAGAGAGACCCAGTACTAC.

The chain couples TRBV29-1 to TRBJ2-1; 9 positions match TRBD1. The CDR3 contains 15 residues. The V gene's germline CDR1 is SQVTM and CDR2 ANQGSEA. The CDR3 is CTVKGQGSPYYEQFF. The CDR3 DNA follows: TGCACTGTTAAGGGACAGGGCTCCCCATATTATGAGCAGTTCTTC.

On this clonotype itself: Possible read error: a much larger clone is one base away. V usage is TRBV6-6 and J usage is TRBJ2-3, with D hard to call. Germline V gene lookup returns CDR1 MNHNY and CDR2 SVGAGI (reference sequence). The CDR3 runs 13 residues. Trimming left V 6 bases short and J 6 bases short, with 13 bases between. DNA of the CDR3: TGTGCCAGCAGCTGGCGGTTGGGGGATACGCAGTATTTT. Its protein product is CASSWRLGDTQYF.

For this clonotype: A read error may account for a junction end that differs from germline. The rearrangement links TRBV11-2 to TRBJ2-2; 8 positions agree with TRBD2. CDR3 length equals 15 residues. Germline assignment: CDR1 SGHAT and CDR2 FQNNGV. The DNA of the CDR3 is TGTGCCAGTAGCTTCACTAGCGGTTACACCGGGGAGCTATTATTT. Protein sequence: CASSFTSGYTGELLF.

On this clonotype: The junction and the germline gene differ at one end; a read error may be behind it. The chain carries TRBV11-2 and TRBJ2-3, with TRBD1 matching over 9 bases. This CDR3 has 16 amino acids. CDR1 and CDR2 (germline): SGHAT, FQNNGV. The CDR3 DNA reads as TGTGCCGGCAGCTCAACTCGGTTACAGGGGGCAAATACGCAGTATTTT. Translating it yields CAGSSTRLQGANTQYF.